These 31 T cell receptor beta chains came from one sample sequenced in a study of blood T cell repertoires in COVID-19. Sequencing used immunoSEQ multiplex PCR; TCRdb keeps in-frame clones, though not all of them. This sample has 65,000 to 80,000 clones, with approximately 90% found just once. The sequencing input was peripheral blood. The receptors here all came from a human donor in a cohort sampled during active COVID-19.

This chain uses TRBV27 with TRBJ2-7, with D possibly matching TRBD1 (6 bases). Trimming took off 6 bases at V and 6 bases at J, with 15 bases between the two ends. The CDR3 consists of 13 residues. Germline CDR1 MNHEY, CDR2 SMNVEV (reference sequence). The CDR3 loop is CASSPQGLGEQYF. DNA for the CDR3: TGTGCCAGCAGCCCGCAGGGGTTAGGCGAGCAGTACTTC.

This chain connects TRBV18 to TRBJ2-3; no clear D gene. There are 12 residues in the CDR3. The germline CDR1 and CDR2 sequences are KGHSH and LQKENI. Trimming stripped 5 bases from V and 0 bases from J, with 3 bases between. This chain's CDR3 is CASSSSTDTQYF. The CDR3 nucleotides are TGTGCCAGCTCATCGAGCACAGATACGCAGTATTTT.

This clone has a single count. The rearrangement uses TRBV30 and TRBJ1-2; TRBD1 is a possible D gene (5 bases). The CDR3 is 14 residues long. V was trimmed by 2 bases and J by 2 bases, leaving 12 bases between them. Looked up from germline, CDR1 is GTSNPN and CDR2 is SVGIG (reference sequence). CDR3 sequence (DNA): TGTGCCTGGAGTTACAGGCCAAGAAACTATGGCTACACCTTC. Residues: CAWSYRPRNYGYTF.

The V call is TRBV7-9, the J call TRBJ2-7; 7 bases fit TRBD2. Germline loops: CDR1 SEHNR, CDR2 FQNEAQ (reference sequence). With V trimmed by 1 base and J by 3 bases, 6 bases remained unmatched. CDR3 length equals 15 residues. In DNA, the CDR3 is TGTGCCAGCAGCTTAGAGGGAGGGATTGGCTACGAGCAGTACTTC. Its protein product is CASSLEGGIGYEQYF.

This rearrangement joins TRBV7-9 to TRBJ2-7; TRBD1 aligns across 7 bases. The V gene's germline CDR1 is SEHNR and CDR2 FQNEAQ (reference sequence). The CDR3 is 12 residues long. V trimming: 6 bases; J trimming: 4 bases; junction bases outside the gene matches: 3. CDR3: CASSSQGYEQYF. The CDR3 DNA reads as TGTGCCAGCAGTTCACAGGGGTACGAGCAGTACTTC. The full variable domain, completed using reference TRBV7-9 and TRBJ2-7, is DTGVSQNPRHKITKRGQNVTFRCDPISEHNRLYWYRQTLGQGPEFLTYFQNEAQLEKSRLLSDRFSAERPKGSFSTLEIQRTEQGDSAMYLCASSSQGYEQYFGPGTRLTVT.

The genes are TRBV10-3 and TRBJ1-1; 7 bases agree with TRBD1. V was clipped by 4 bases and J by 5 bases; unmatched bases: 4. There are 13 residues in the CDR3. Germline V lookup: CDR1 ENHRY, CDR2 SYGVKD. DNA of the CDR3: TGTGCCATCAGTGGCACAGGGGAGACTGAAGCTTTCTTT. It is translated as CAISGTGETEAFF.

The V gene is TRBV27, the J gene TRBJ2-7; D not certain. Trimming left V 5 bases short and J 4 bases short, with 12 bases between. CDR1 is MNHEY and CDR2 is SMNVEV in the germline V gene (reference sequence). The CDR3 covers 13 residues. CDR3 amino acids: CASSPRPGYEQYF. Here the CDR3 DNA reads TGTGCCAGCAGTCCCCGCCCCGGGTACGAGCAGTACTTC.

The J gene is TRBJ1-4, the V gene TRBV7-8; D not certain. Trimming took 4 bases from V and 5 from J, leaving 14 bases between them. Per germline, CDR1 SGHVS and CDR2 FQNEAQ. The CDR3 spans 15 residues. CDR3 loop: CASSSSQIINEKLFF. The CDR3 region has the DNA TGTGCCAGCAGCTCTTCACAGATTATAAATGAAAAACTGTTTTTT. Combining the CDR3 with reference TRBV7-8 and TRBJ1-4 gives the whole variable domain GAGVSQSPRYKVAKRGQDVALRCDPISGHVSLFWYQQALGQGPEFLTYFQNEAQLDKSGLPSDRFFAERPEGSVSTLKIQRTQQEDSAVYLCASSSSQIINEKLFFGSGTQLSVL.

The rearrangement joins TRBV4-1 to TRBJ1-2; 7 positions agree with TRBD1. V lost 2 bases and J lost 3; bases outside the gene matches: 15. Per the germline V gene, CDR1 is MGHRA and CDR2 is YSYEKL. There are 18 residues in the CDR3. The chain's CDR3 is CASSQRTGRRQDHYGYTF. CDR3 sequence (DNA): TGCGCCAGCAGCCAACGGACAGGCAGACGACAGGATCACTATGGCTACACCTTC.

The chain links TRBV19 to TRBJ1-5, with unresolved D. Between the trimmed V and J ends, which lost 7 bases and 10 bases, there was a span of 23 bases. Per germline, CDR1 LNHDA and CDR2 SQIVND (reference sequence). The CDR3 consists of 15 residues. The CDR3 here is CASNLATTHQSPQHF. The DNA for the CDR3 is TGTGCCAGTAATCTGGCCACGACTCATCAAAGCCCCCAGCATTTT.

The V call is TRBV27, the J call TRBJ2-7, with no clear D. The V gene lost 2 bases and the J gene lost 8 bases, with 7 bases spanning the gap. The CDR3 totals 11 residues. The germline V gene encodes CDR1 MNHEY and CDR2 SMNVEV (reference sequence). CDR3 in amino acids: CASSLNYKQYF. For the CDR3, the DNA is TGTGCCAGCAGTTTAAACTATAAGCAGTACTTC.

The V gene is TRBV6-5, the J gene TRBJ1-6; D uncertain. The CDR3 consists of 15 residues. CDR1 and CDR2 from the germline V gene are MNHEY and SVGAGI. V lost 0 bases, J lost 8 bases, and 11 bases lay in between. The CDR3 protein is CASSYSNLNDSPLHF. The CDR3 bases are TGTGCCAGCAGTTACTCGAACCTAAATGATTCACCCCTCCACTTT.

This clone was counted once. The chain combines TRBV19 with TRBJ1-2, with 8 positions matching TRBD1. The CDR3 runs to 16 residues. Losses at the gene ends were 3 bases for V and 0 bases for J; bases not matched to a gene: 6. Per germline, CDR1 LNHDA and CDR2 SQIVND (reference sequence). CDR3 protein: CASSIVPQGANYGYTF. The CDR3 bases are TGTGCCAGTAGTATTGTCCCACAGGGGGCTAACTATGGCTACACCTTC.

The gene calls are TRBV18 and TRBJ1-1, with 8 bases matching TRBD1. Germline lookup yields CDR1 KGHSH and CDR2 LQKENI. CDR3 length equals 15 residues. J was trimmed by 3 bases and V by 4 bases; bases with no gene match: 7. CDR3 DNA sequence: TGTGCCAGCTCACTCCGACAGGGGCGTTACACTGAAGCTTTCTTT. This sequence encodes CASSLRQGRYTEAFF. Supplemented by reference TRBV18 and TRBJ1-1, the full variable domain reads NAGVMQNPRHLVRRRGQEARLRCSPMKGHSHVYWYRQLPEEGLKFMVYLQKENIIDESGMPKERFSAEFPKEGPSILRIQQVVRGDSAAYFCASSLRQGRYTEAFFGQGTRLTVV.

The chain has TRBV3-1 (or the pseudogene TRBV3-2) and TRBJ2-1; a weak D match, TRBD2 (7 bases). This CDR3 spans 16 amino acids. Germline CDR1 is LGHDT and CDR2 is YNNKEL (reference sequence). Trimming removed 0 bases at V and 9 bases at J, with 18 bases between. CDR3 nucleotide sequence: TGTGCCAGCAGCCAAGATGGGGGAGGGGGTGTAGGTGAGCAGTTCTTC. It encodes CASSQDGGGGVGEQFF.

The rearrangement uses TRBV6-5 and TRBJ2-1, with TRBD2 matching over 9 bases. The junction had 9 bases not matched to a gene; V was cut back by 6 bases and J by 6 bases. The CDR3 has 15 residues. Germline V gene lookup returns CDR1 MNHEY and CDR2 SVGAGI. The CDR3 bases are TGTGCCAGCAGACTTCTAGCGGGGCTACGCAATGAGCAGTTCTTC. Amino acid sequence: CASRLLAGLRNEQFF.

The V gene is TRBV6-6, the J gene TRBJ1-2, with 7 bases fitting TRBD1. The J segment lost 8 bases and the V segment lost 5 bases, leaving 8 bases of the junction unmatched. Germline loops: CDR1 MNHNY, CDR2 SVGAGI (reference sequence). The CDR3 has 13 residues. CDR3 loop: CASSIHRGDGYTF. Written as DNA, the CDR3 is TGTGCCAGCAGTATTCACAGGGGAGACGGCTACACCTTC.

The chain joins TRBV7-8 to TRBJ2-5; a possible D gene is TRBD2 (5 bases). The germline V and J ends were trimmed by 5 bases and 2 bases, with 12 bases remaining between them. The CDR3 runs 14 residues. In germline, CDR1 is SGHVS, CDR2 FQNEAQ. The CDR3 protein is CASSNSGTQETQYF. The CDR3 bases are TGTGCCAGCAGCAACAGCGGTACACAAGAGACCCAGTACTTC.

J is TRBJ2-5 and V is TRBV4-1; TRBD2 aligns across 11 bases. Trimming removed 1 base from V and 0 bases from J; junction bases left unmatched: 10. The CDR3 has 19 residues. Germline V lookup: CDR1 MGHRA, CDR2 YSYEKL. CDR3 protein: CASSQVHGTSGFYQETQYF. The CDR3 nucleotides read TGCGCCAGCAGCCAAGTTCACGGGACTAGCGGATTTTACCAAGAGACCCAGTACTTC.

This chain joins TRBV18 and TRBJ2-7, with 10 bases identical to TRBD1. CDR1 is KGHSH, CDR2 LQKENI, per germline. This CDR3 is built from 15 residues. Trimming at V came to 5 bases and at J to 0 bases, leaving 4 bases not matched to a gene. The CDR3 nucleotides read TGTGCCAGCTCAACCTGGGACAGGGGCTCCTACGAGCAGTACTTC. It translates to CASSTWDRGSYEQYF.

The J gene is TRBJ1-2, the V gene TRBV12-3 or TRBV12-4; 7 nucleotides agree with TRBD1. The CDR3 sequence is 12 residues long. The ends lost 6 bases at V and 8 bases at J; junction bases unmatched: 6. CDR3 region: CASRRQGDGYTF. The CDR3 coding sequence is TGTGCCAGCAGACGACAGGGAGACGGCTACACCTTC.

The chain recombines TRBV25-1 with TRBJ2-3; TRBD1 agrees at 12 bases. J gave up 5 bases and V 4 bases, and 4 bases lay outside the gene matches. The CDR3 length is 15 residues. Germline V CDR1 and CDR2: MGHDK, SYGVNS. CDR3 residues: CASSGGQGAKDTQYF. The DNA of the CDR3 is TGTGCCAGCAGTGGGGGACAGGGGGCAAAAGATACGCAGTATTTT.

V and J are TRBV5-1 and TRBJ2-1, with no clear D. This CDR3 contains 12 residues. V shed 1 base and J shed 10 bases, with 9 bases lying between them. Per germline, CDR1 SGHRS and CDR2 YFSETQ. The CDR3, as DNA: TGCGCCAGCAGCTTGAATCAGGCCGAGCAGTTCTTC. Its protein is CASSLNQAEQFF.

This chain uses TRBV5-1 with TRBJ1-1; D gene ambiguous. CDR3 size: 14 residues. Germline assignment: CDR1 SGHRS and CDR2 YFSETQ. Trimming shortened V by 3 bases and J by 5 bases, and 14 bases separated the two germline ends. Here the CDR3 reads CASSSDAGGTEAFF. The CDR3 coding sequence is TGCGCCAGCAGCTCTGATGCGGGAGGGACTGAAGCTTTCTTT.

V is TRBV19 and J is TRBJ1-3, with TRBD1 matching 8 bases. This CDR3 spans 16 amino acids. Germline V gene sequence: CDR1 LNHDA, CDR2 SQIVND (reference sequence). Trimming removed 3 bases from V and 4 bases from J; junction bases left unmatched: 8. The DNA of the CDR3 is TGTGCCAGTAGTATTTGGCAGGGGGCGTCCGGAAACACCATATATTTT. Its translation: CASSIWQGASGNTIYF.

The chain carries TRBV19 and TRBJ1-3; no firm D call. This CDR3 has 12 amino acids. Germline V CDR1 and CDR2: LNHDA, SQIVND (reference sequence). The V and J ends lost 3 bases and 8 bases respectively, with 8 bases between them. This chain's CDR3 is CASSILGDTIYF. The CDR3 nucleotides are TGTGCCAGTAGTATTCTGGGAGACACCATATATTTT. Drawing the rest from reference TRBV19 and TRBJ1-3, the complete variable domain is DGGITQSPKYLFRKEGQNVTLSCEQNLNHDAMYWYRQDPGQGLRLIYYSQIVNDFQKGDIAEGYSVSREKKESFPLTVTSAQKNPTAFYLCASSILGDTIYFGEGSWLTVV.

The V gene is TRBV11-2, the J gene TRBJ2-1, with 12 bases identical to TRBD2. The junction had 13 bases not matched to a gene; V was cut back by 3 bases and J by 7 bases. The V gene's germline CDR1 is SGHAT and CDR2 FQNNGV. The CDR3 loop spans 18 amino acids. The CDR3 loop reads CASSLILAGGPEGNEQFF. The CDR3 DNA sequence: TGTGCCAGCAGCTTGATCCTAGCGGGGGGGCCGGAGGGTAATGAGCAGTTCTTC. The whole variable domain, remainder taken from reference TRBV11-2 and TRBJ2-1, is EAGVAQSPRYKIIEKRQSVAFWCNPISGHATLYWYQQILGQGPKLLIQFQNNGVVDDSQLPKDRFSAERLKGVDSTLKIQPAKLEDSAVYLCASSLILAGGPEGNEQFFGPGTRLTVL.

The genes are TRBV27 and TRBJ1-1; D unresolved. Germline CDR1 MNHEY, CDR2 SMNVEV (reference sequence). Trimming shortened V by 5 bases and J by 7 bases, and 8 bases separated the two germline ends. The CDR3 contains 11 residues. The CDR3 is CASSRGSEAFF. DNA of the CDR3: TGTGCCAGCAGTCGGGGAAGTGAAGCTTTCTTT.

V and J are TRBV7-6 and TRBJ1-6, with D unclear. Germline values: CDR1 SGHVS, CDR2 FNYEAQ. CDR3 length: 15 residues. The V and J ends lost 5 bases and 6 bases respectively, with 14 bases between them. The CDR3 sequence is CASSPRGVFNSPLHF. The CDR3 nucleotides read TGTGCCAGCAGCCCACGCGGGGTCTTTAATTCACCCCTCCACTTT.

This chain joins TRBV5-1 and TRBJ2-1; a weak D match, TRBD1 (5 bases). Germline V gene lookup returns CDR1 SGHRS and CDR2 YFSETQ. V lost 1 base, J lost 3 bases, and 8 bases lay in between. This CDR3 is 14 amino acids long. CDR3 loop: CASSLSRDYNEQFF. The CDR3 DNA is TGCGCCAGCAGCTTGTCCAGGGACTACAATGAGCAGTTCTTC.

The chain is built from TRBV6-5 and TRBJ1-2; TRBD1 aligns across 8 bases. The V segment lost 8 bases and the J segment 3 bases; nucleotides outside the gene matches: 5. Germline lookup yields CDR1 MNHEY and CDR2 SVGAGI. This CDR3 spans 13 amino acids. The CDR3 loop is CASRMGQDYGYTF. In DNA form, the CDR3 reads TGTGCCAGCCGAATGGGACAGGACTATGGCTACACCTTC.